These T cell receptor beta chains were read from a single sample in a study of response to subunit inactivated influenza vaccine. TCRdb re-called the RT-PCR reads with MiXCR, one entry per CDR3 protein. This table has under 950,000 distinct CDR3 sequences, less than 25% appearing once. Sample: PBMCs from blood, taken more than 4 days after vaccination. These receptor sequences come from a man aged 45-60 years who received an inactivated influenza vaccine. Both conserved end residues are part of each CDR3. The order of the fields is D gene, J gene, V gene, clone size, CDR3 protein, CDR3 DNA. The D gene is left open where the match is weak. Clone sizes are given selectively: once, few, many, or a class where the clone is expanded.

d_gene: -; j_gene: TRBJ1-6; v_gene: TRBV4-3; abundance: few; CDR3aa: CASSQDPVGALDSPLHF; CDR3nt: TGCGCCAGCAGCCAAGATCCTGTGGGGGCTTTAGATTCACCCCTCCACTTT
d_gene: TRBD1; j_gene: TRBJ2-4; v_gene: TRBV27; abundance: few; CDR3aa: CASSSRQGTWAKNIQYF; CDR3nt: TGTGCCAGCAGTTCACGACAGGGGACGTGGGCCAAAAACATTCAGTACTTC
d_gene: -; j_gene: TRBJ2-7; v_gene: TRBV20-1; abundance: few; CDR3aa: CSASLRGDVNPYEQYF; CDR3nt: TGCAGTGCTAGCCTCCGAGGAGACGTCAATCCCTACGAGCAGTACTTC
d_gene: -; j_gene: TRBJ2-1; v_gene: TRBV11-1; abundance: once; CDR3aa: CASSLVGPWGDPPYNEQFF; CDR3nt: TGTGCCAGCAGCTTAGTTGGCCCCTGGGGGGACCCACCCTACAATGAGCAGTTCTTC
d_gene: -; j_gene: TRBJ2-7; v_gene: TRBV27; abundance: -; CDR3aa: CASTYRDGGYYQQYF; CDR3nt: TGTGCCAGCACCTACCGGGACGGAGGGTATTATCAGCAGTACTTC
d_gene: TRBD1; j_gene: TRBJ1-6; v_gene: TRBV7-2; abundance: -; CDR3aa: CASSLGGGQLHSPLHF; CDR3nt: TGTGCCAGCAGCTTAGGCGGGGGACAGCTCCATTCACCCCTCCACTTT
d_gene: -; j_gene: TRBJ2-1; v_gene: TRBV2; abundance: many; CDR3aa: CASSNRVTYNEQFF; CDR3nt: TGTGCCAGCAGTAACAGGGTAACCTACAATGAGCAGTTCTTC
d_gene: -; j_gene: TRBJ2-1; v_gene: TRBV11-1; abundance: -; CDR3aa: CASSLDRSGQFF; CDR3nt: TGTGCCAGCAGCTTAGACCGAAGCGGGCAGTTCTTC
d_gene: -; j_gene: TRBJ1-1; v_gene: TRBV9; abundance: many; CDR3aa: CASSASSGAMNTEAFF; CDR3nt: TGTGCCAGCAGCGCCTCTTCAGGGGCCATGAACACTGAAGCTTTCTTT
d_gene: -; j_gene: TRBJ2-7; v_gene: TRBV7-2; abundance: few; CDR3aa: CASRKRDYEQYF; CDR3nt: TGTGCCAGCAGAAAACGGGACTACGAGCAGTACTTC
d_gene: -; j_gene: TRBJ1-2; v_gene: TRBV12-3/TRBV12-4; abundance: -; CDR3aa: CASSLLGDYDGYTF; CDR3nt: TGTGCCAGCAGTTTGTTAGGGGATTATGATGGCTACACCTTC
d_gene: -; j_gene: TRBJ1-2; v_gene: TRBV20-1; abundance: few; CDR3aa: CSARVKSTGGYTF; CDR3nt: TGCAGTGCTAGAGTCAAGTCCACGGGTGGCTACACCTTC
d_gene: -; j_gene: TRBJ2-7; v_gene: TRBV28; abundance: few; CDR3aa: CASSVRGTDLSSYEQYF; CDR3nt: TGTGCCAGCAGCGTACGGGGAACGGACTTAAGCTCCTACGAGCAGTACTTC
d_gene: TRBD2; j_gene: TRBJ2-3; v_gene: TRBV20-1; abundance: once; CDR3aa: CSATPTSGGSHVVYTQYF; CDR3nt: TGCAGTGCTACGCCGACTAGCGGGGGGTCCCACGTAGTGTATACGCAGTATTTT
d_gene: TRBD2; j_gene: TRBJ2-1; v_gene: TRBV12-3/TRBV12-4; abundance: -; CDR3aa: CASTRTKGLPGGNEQFF; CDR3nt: TGTGCCAGCACCCGAACTAAGGGACTACCCGGGGGGAATGAGCAGTTCTTC
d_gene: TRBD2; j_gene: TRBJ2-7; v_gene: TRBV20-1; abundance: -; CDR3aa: CSARGGGDGHEQYF; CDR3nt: TGCAGTGCTAGAGGGGGAGGGGATGGTCACGAGCAGTACTTC
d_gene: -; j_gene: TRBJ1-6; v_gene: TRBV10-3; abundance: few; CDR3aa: CAISESTGNSPLHF; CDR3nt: TGTGCCATCAGTGAGTCGACGGGAAATTCACCCCTCCACTTT
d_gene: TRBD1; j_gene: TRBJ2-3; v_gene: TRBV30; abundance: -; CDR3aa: CAWSRMTGGADTQYF; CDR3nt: TGTGCCTGGAGCAGAATGACAGGGGGCGCAGATACGCAGTATTTT
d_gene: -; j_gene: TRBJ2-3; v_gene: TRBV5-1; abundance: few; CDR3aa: CASSLGGKLSDTQYF; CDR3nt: TGCGCCAGCAGCTTGGGCGGAAAACTCTCTGATACGCAGTATTTT
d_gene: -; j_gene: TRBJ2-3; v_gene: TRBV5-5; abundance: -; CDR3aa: CASSFTQGASTDTQYF; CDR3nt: TGTGCCAGCAGCTTCACACAGGGAGCTAGCACAGATACGCAGTATTTT
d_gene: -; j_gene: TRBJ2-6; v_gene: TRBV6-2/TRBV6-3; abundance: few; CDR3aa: CASSGTGISGANVLTF; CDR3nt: TGTGCCAGCAGCGGTACAGGGATTTCTGGGGCCAACGTCCTGACTTTC
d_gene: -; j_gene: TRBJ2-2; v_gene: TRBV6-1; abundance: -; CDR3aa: CASSGRGPNTGELFF; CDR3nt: TGTGCCAGCAGTGGGAGGGGGCCGAACACCGGGGAGCTGTTTTTT
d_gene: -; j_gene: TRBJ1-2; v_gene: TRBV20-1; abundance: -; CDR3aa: CSARRQDNYGYTF; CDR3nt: TGCAGTGCTAGAAGACAGGATAACTATGGCTACACCTTC
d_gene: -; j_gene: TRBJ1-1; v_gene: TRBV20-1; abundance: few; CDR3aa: CSAAPLGGQAAFF; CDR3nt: TGCAGTGCTGCCCCACTGGGGGGGCAGGCTGCTTTCTTT
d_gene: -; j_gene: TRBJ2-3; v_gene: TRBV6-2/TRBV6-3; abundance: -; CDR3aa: CASRSPGTANQPQYF; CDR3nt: TGTGCCAGCAGGTCGCCAGGGACGGCAAATCAGCCCCAGTATTTT
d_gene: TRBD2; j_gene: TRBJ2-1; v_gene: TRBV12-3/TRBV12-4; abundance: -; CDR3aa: CASSFQTSGRASLQFF; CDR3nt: TGTGCCAGCAGTTTCCAGACTAGCGGGAGGGCCAGTCTGCAGTTCTTC
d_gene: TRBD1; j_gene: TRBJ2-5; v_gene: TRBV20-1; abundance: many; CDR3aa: CSAGTDGETQYF; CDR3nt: TGCAGTGCTGGGACAGATGGAGAGACCCAGTACTTC
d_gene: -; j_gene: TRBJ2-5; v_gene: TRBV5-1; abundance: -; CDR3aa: CASSTHRAWEETQYF; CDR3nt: TGCGCCAGCAGCACCCACAGGGCGTGGGAAGAGACCCAGTACTTC
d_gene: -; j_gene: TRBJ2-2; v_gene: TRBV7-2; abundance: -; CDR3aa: CASSLDSPVPGELFF; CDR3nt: TGTGCCAGCAGCTTAGATAGCCCGGTGCCCGGGGAGCTGTTTTTT
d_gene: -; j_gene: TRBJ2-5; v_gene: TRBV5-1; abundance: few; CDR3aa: CASCPTSQETQYF; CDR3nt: TGCGCCAGCTGTCCCACCAGCCAAGAGACCCAGTACTTC
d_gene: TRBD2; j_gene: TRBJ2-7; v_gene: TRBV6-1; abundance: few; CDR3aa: CASSPTGGRSYEQYF; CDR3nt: TGTGCCAGCAGCCCAACGGGAGGTCGTTCCTACGAGCAGTACTTC
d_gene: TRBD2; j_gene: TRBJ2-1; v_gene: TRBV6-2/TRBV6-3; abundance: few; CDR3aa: CASSYVAGGYNEQFF; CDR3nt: TGTGCCAGCAGTTACGTTGCGGGAGGTTACAATGAGCAGTTCTTC
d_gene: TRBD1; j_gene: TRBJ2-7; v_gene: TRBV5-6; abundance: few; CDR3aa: CASSAGTGDNYEQYF; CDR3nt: TGTGCCAGCAGCGCCGGGACAGGGGATAATTACGAGCAGTACTTC
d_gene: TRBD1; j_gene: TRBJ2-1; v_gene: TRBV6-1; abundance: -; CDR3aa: CASSRRQGIHNEQFF; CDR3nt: TGTGCCAGCAGTCGGAGACAGGGTATTCACAATGAGCAGTTCTTC
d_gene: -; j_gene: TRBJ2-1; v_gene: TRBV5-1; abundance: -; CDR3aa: CASSLRPAGWEVAEQFF; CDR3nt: TGCGCCAGCAGCTTACGTCCGGCAGGGTGGGAAGTTGCTGAGCAGTTCTTC
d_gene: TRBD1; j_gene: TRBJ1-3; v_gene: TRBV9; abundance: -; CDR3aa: CASRGQSSGNTIYF; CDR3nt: TGTGCCAGCAGGGGACAGAGCTCTGGAAACACCATATATTTT
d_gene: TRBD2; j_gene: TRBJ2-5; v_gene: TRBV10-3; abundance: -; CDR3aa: CAISEGASGLLETQYF; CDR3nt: TGTGCCATCAGTGAGGGGGCTAGCGGGTTGCTAGAGACCCAGTACTTC
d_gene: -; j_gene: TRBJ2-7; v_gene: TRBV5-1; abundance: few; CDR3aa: CASSLVAGNGEQYF; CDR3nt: TGCGCCAGCAGCTTGGTGGCAGGGAACGGCGAGCAGTACTTC
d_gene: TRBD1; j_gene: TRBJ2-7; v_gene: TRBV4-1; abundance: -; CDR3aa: CASSQGEWDSSSYEQYF; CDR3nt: TGCGCCAGCAGCCAAGGCGAGTGGGACAGTTCCTCCTACGAGCAGTACTTC
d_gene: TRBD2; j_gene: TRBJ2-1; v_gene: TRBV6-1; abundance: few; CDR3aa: CASRLTSGTSAYNEQFF; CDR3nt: TGTGCCAGCAGGCTAACCTCCGGGACTAGCGCCTACAATGAGCAGTTCTTC
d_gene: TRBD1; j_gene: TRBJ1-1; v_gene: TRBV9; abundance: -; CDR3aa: CASSVALTGGTEAFF; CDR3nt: TGTGCCAGCAGCGTAGCGCTCACAGGGGGCACTGAAGCTTTCTTT
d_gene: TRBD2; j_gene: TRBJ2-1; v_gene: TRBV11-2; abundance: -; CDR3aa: CASSWGLKSNEQFF; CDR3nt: TGTGCCAGCAGCTGGGGACTAAAATCCAATGAGCAGTTCTTC
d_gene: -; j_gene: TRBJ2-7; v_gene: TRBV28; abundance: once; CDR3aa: CASREGGETYEQYF; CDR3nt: TGTGCCAGCAGAGAAGGGGGAGAGACCTACGAGCAGTACTTC
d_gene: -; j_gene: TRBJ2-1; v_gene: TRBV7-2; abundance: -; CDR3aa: CASSLDGTARNEQFF; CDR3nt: TGTGCCAGCAGCTTAGATGGGACGGCCCGCAATGAGCAGTTCTTC
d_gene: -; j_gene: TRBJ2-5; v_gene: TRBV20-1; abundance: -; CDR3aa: CSAISGQETQYF; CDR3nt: TGCAGTGCTATTTCTGGTCAAGAGACCCAGTACTTC
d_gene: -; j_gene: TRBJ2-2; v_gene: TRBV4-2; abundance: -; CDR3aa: CASSQVQGSTGELFF; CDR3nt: TGTGCCAGCAGCCAGGTACAGGGTAGCACCGGGGAGCTGTTTTTT
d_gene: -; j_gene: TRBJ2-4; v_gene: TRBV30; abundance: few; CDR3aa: CAWMDGVDQYF; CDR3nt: TGTGCCTGGATGGACGGTGTCGATCAGTACTTC
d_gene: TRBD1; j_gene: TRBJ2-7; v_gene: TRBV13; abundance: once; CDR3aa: CAMSPGTGGYEQYF; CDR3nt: TGTGCCATGAGCCCCGGGACAGGGGGCTACGAGCAGTACTTC
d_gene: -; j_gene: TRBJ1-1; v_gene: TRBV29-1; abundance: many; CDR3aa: CSVAGDTGDAFF; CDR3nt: TGCAGCGTGGCGGGCGACACCGGCGACGCTTTCTTT
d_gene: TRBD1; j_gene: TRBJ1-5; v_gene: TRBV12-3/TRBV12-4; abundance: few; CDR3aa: CASSLDRGRYSNQPQHF; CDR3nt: TGTGCCAGCAGTTTGGACAGGGGGAGATATAGCAATCAGCCCCAGCATTTT
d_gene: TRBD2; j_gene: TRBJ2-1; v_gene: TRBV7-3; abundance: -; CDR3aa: CASSLTGAWTSGNEQFF; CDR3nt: TGTGCCAGCAGCTTAACGGGGGCATGGACTAGCGGCAATGAGCAGTTCTTC
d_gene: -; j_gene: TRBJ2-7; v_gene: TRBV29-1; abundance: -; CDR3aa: CSVAGRITYEQYF; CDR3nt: TGCAGCGTGGCCGGCAGAATAACCTACGAGCAGTACTTC
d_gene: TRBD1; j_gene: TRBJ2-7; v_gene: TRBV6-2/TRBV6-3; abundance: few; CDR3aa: CATQTPGQGYEQYF; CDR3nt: TGTGCCACCCAGACCCCGGGACAGGGGTACGAGCAGTACTTC
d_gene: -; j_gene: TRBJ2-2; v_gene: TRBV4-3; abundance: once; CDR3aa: CASSQDLVIRGGELFF; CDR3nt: TGCGCCAGCAGCCAAGATTTGGTTATTCGCGGCGGGGAGCTGTTTTTT
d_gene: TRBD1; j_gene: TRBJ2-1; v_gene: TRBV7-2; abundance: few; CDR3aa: CASSLTRGQGNEQFF; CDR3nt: TGTGCCAGCAGCTTAACCCGGGGACAGGGCAATGAGCAGTTCTTC
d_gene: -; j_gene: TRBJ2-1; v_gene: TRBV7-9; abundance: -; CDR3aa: CASSLVGGPAYNEQFF; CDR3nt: TGTGCCAGCAGCTTAGTCGGGGGCCCCGCCTACAATGAGCAGTTCTTC
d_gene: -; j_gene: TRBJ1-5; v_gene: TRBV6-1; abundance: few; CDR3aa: CASSEAGDQPQHF; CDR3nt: TGTGCCAGCAGTGAGGCAGGCGATCAGCCCCAGCATTTT